What follows are 19 T cell receptor beta chains derived from one specimen sequenced in a study of blood T cells in healthy people across ages. It was with a sample-barcoded 5' primer and a J-beta primer mix that a second PCR of about 6 to 12 cycles was run. MiXCR was run by TCRdb on the 5' RACE reads, yielding one entry per CDR3 protein. This table has about 900,000 distinct CDR3 sequences, 62% appearing once. The source material was blood. All receptors come from a young man in good health.

V usage is TRBV15 and J usage is TRBJ2-6, with D tentatively TRBD1 (6 bases). Deletions cut 3 bases from V and 1 base from J, with 13 bases between. CDR1 is LNHNV, CDR2 YYDKDF, per germline (reference sequence). The CDR3 spans 17 residues. The CDR3 sequence is CATSSSTGISGANVLTF. For the CDR3, the DNA is TGTGCCACCAGCAGCTCAACAGGGATTTCTGGGGCCAACGTCCTGACTTTC. The variable domain in full, with the rest retrieved from reference TRBV15 and TRBJ2-6, is DAMVIQNPRYQVTQFGKPVTLSCSQTLNHNVMYWYQQKSSQAPKLLFHYYDKDFNNEADTPDNFQSRRPNTSFCFLDIRSPGLGDTAMYLCATSSSTGISGANVLTFGAGSRLTVL.

The rearrangement links TRBV11-2 to TRBJ2-5; maybe TRBD1 (5 bases). The J call may not be correct, given that the DNA end is closer to TRBJ2-1. The germline CDR1 and CDR2 sequences are SGHAT and FQNNGV. CDR3 length: 14 amino acids. CDR3: CASSLKGYQETQFF. The CDR3 region has the DNA TGTGCCAGCAGCTTAAAGGGGTACCAAGAGACCCAGTTCTTC.

The J gene is TRBJ2-7, the V gene TRBV11-3, with no clear D. The CDR3 has 15 amino acids. Germline V gene lookup returns CDR1 SGHNT and CDR2 YENEEA. V lost 1 base and J 3 bases, leaving 13 bases between the germline ends. The CDR3 loop reads CASSLGAKPFYEQYF. The CDR3 DNA reads as TGTGCCAGCAGCTTAGGTGCCAAACCCTTCTACGAGCAGTACTTC.

The chain joins TRBV7-8 to TRBJ2-7; no clear D gene. The CDR3 contains 15 residues. Deletions cut 3 bases from V and 5 bases from J, with 17 bases between. Germline CDR1 SGHVS, CDR2 FQNEAQ. CDR3 protein: CASSLLPQILHEQYF. Here the CDR3 DNA reads TGTGCCAGCAGCTTGTTACCCCAGATCCTCCACGAGCAGTACTTC.

This clonotype was seen a few times. The chain recombines TRBV7-2 with TRBJ2-1; TRBD1 is a possible D gene (5 bases). Germline-derived CDR1 and CDR2 are SGHTA and FQGNSA. With 5 bases removed from V and 7 bases from J, the gap between germline ends came to 15 bases. The length of the CDR3 is 14 residues. CDR3 sequence reads: CASSLAAGRNEQFF. The CDR3 DNA sequence: TGTGCCAGCAGCCTGGCGGCAGGGCGTAATGAGCAGTTCTTC.

This sequence joins TRBV20-1 and TRBJ2-3; 9 nucleotides agree with TRBD1. Trimming took 6 bases from V and 6 from J; bases not matched to a gene: 7. Germline CDR1 reads DFQATT; CDR2 reads SNEGSKA (reference sequence). The CDR3 extends over 13 amino acids. CDR3 residues: CSAPGTGMDTQYF. The CDR3 nucleotides are TGCAGTGCCCCTGGGACAGGGATGGATACGCAGTATTTT.

The V and J genes are TRBV20-1 and TRBJ1-4, with a possible D match to TRBD1 (5 bases). The CDR3 totals 13 residues. Trimming cost V 6 bases and J 4 bases, with 12 bases left between them. Germline values: CDR1 DFQATT, CDR2 SNEGSKA (reference sequence). CDR3 sequence (DNA): TGCAGTGCACGAATAGGGGTTAATGAAAAACTGTTTTTT. Residues: CSARIGVNEKLFF.

The V gene is TRBV12-3 or TRBV12-4, the J gene TRBJ2-4; 9 bases map to TRBD1. Gene TRBJ2-7 matches the end of the DNA better, so the J call may be wrong. There are 14 residues in the CDR3. CDR3 sequence: CASSFGGTGYEQYF. The CDR3 coding sequence is TGTGCCAGCAGTTTTGGCGGGACAGGGTACGAGCAGTACTTC.

This chain connects TRBV20-1 to TRBJ2-5, with TRBD2 matching over 8 bases. The junction had 19 bases not matched to a gene; V was cut back by 6 bases and J by 7 bases. The CDR3 is 16 residues long. Germline CDR1 DFQATT, CDR2 SNEGSKA (reference sequence). This CDR3 is CSADDLERGPEVTQYF. In DNA form, the CDR3 reads TGCAGTGCCGACGACTTGGAGCGGGGGCCAGAGGTGACCCAGTACTTC.

The chain recombines TRBV6-5 with TRBJ2-3, with 8 bases that match TRBD2. The germline gives CDR1 MNHEY, CDR2 SVGAGI. The CDR3 contains 14 residues. J gave up 3 bases and V 9 bases, and 8 bases lay outside the gene matches. CDR3 bases: TGTGCCAGTGCCCGTAGCGGGGAAACAGATACGCAGTATTTT. Amino acids: CASARSGETDTQYF.

Comment on this clonotype: Given the absence of the conserved phenylalanine or tryptophan at the CDR3 end, a read error is likely. The chain links TRBV7-8 to TRBJ2-6; 9 bases agree with TRBD2. This CDR3 has 20 amino acids. The V and J ends lost 2 bases and 1 base, in that order; junction bases with no gene match: 12. CDR1 and CDR2 (germline): SGHVS, FQNEAQ. The CDR3 spells CASSLSARGGAGSGANVLTS. Written as DNA, the CDR3 is TGTGCCAGCAGCTTATCGGCCCGCGGGGGGGCCGGTTCTGGGGCCAACGTCCTGACTTCC.

This rearrangement joins TRBV7-2 to TRBJ2-5; the D gene is possibly TRBD2 (5 bases). Trimming stripped 2 bases from V and 4 bases from J, with 14 bases between. Looked up from germline, CDR1 is SGHTA and CDR2 is FQGNSA. The CDR3 has 15 residues. The CDR3 bases are TGTGCCAGCAGCTTATTCGGGGAAGGTGGAGAGACCCAGTACTTC. Its translation is CASSLFGEGGETQYF.

This rearrangement joins TRBV6-5 to TRBJ2-7; TRBD1 matches at 10 bases. The CDR3 is made up of 15 amino acids. With 10 bases clipped from V and 5 bases from J, the junction kept 14 bases outside the gene matches. Germline CDR1 and CDR2: MNHEY and SVGAGI. In DNA, the CDR3 is TGTGCCACCCGACAGGGGGCTGGTGTTTTGAACGAGCAGTACTTC. This codes for CATRQGAGVLNEQYF.

The chain combines TRBV28 with TRBJ2-3, with 10 bases matching TRBD2. Germline V gene data show CDR1 as MDHEN and CDR2 as SYDVKM. The CDR3 runs 18 residues. Unmatched junction bases numbered 12, after V lost 4 bases and J lost 2 bases. The CDR3: CASSYPGLAGANTDTQYF. The CDR3 coding sequence is TGTGCCAGCAGTTACCCGGGTCTAGCGGGGGCCAACACAGATACGCAGTATTTT.

This clonotype has a single count. This chain joins TRBV20-1 and TRBJ2-3, with 8 bases that match TRBD1. J lost 3 bases, V lost 0 bases, and 2 bases had no gene match. The germline gives CDR1 DFQATT, CDR2 SNEGSKA (reference sequence). This CDR3 has 14 residues. In DNA, the CDR3 is TGCAGTGCTAGAGACAGGGGGCGAACAGATACGCAGTATTTT. Protein: CSARDRGRTDTQYF.

The table lists this clonotype with many counts. The rearrangement uses TRBV27 and TRBJ1-1; the D is unclear. The germline V and J ends were trimmed by 5 bases and 4 bases, with 20 bases remaining between them. There are 16 residues in the CDR3. Germline assignment: CDR1 MNHEY and CDR2 SMNVEV (reference sequence). In DNA form, the CDR3 reads TGTGCCAGCAGTCCAGAGGATGCCCCCTGGGGCACTGAAGCTTTCTTT. Its protein product is CASSPEDAPWGTEAFF.

The V and J genes are TRBV29-1 and TRBJ2-1; no definite D call. The V and J ends lost 7 bases and 2 bases respectively, with 9 bases between them. This CDR3 region has 12 residues. The germline CDR1 and CDR2 sequences are SQVTM and ANQGSEA. CDR3 in amino acids: CSGVHPYNEQFF. The CDR3 coding sequence is TGCAGCGGGGTACACCCCTACAATGAGCAGTTCTTC.

The genes are TRBV7-9 and TRBJ2-3; TRBD2 matches at 14 bases. Per the germline V gene, CDR1 is SEHNR and CDR2 is FQNEAQ (reference sequence). Germline trimming cut 5 bases from V and 2 bases from J; bases unmatched to any gene: 6. This CDR3 contains 17 residues. In DNA form, the CDR3 reads TGTGCCAGCAGCGAAGGGACTAGCGGGGGCCTCACAGATACGCAGTATTTT. Translation: CASSEGTSGGLTDTQYF.

The rearrangement uses TRBV12-3 or TRBV12-4 and TRBJ1-2; D gene uncertain. The CDR3 spans 11 residues. V was pared by 3 bases and J by 4 bases, with 3 bases between. This CDR3 reads CASSFLYGYTF. Here the CDR3 DNA reads TGTGCCAGCAGTTTCCTCTATGGCTACACCTTC.